The 8 T cell receptor beta chains listed next were all sequenced from one sample in a study of blood T cell repertoires in COVID-19. Sequenced by immunoSEQ multiplex PCR; TCRdb stores in-frame clones only, minus some. Seen here are tens of thousands of clones, approximately 90% observed once, and the top ten hold 3% to 4%. Sequencing was done on a sample of peripheral blood. These receptors were taken from a man aged 60 to 75 with acute or convalescent COVID-19.

This chain joins TRBV6-5 and TRBJ2-5; D is uncertain. This CDR3 has 14 residues. V dropped 0 bases and J dropped 2 bases, with 7 bases sitting between them. Germline CDR1 reads MNHEY; CDR2 reads SVGAGI. The DNA for the CDR3 is TGTGCCAGCAGTTACTCTAACAGACAAGAGACCCAGTACTTC. Protein sequence: CASSYSNRQETQYF.

The rearrangement joins TRBV18 to TRBJ1-1; D is unresolved. Trimming stripped 2 bases from V and 1 base from J, with 5 bases between. This CDR3 has 13 amino acids. Germline loops: CDR1 KGHSH, CDR2 LQKENI. CDR3 protein: CASSPSENTEAFF. CDR3 sequence (DNA): TGTGCCAGCTCACCATCAGAGAACACTGAAGCTTTCTTT.

This sequence joins TRBV9 and TRBJ1-5; D might be TRBD1 (6 bases). Trimming removed 2 bases at V and 1 base at J, with 7 bases between. This CDR3 comprises 14 residues. Germline V gene data show CDR1 as SGDLS and CDR2 as YYNGEE. The CDR3 region is CASSVGQSNQPQHF. For the CDR3, the DNA is TGTGCCAGCAGCGTCGGACAGAGCAATCAGCCCCAGCATTTT. The full variable domain, completed using reference TRBV9 and TRBJ1-5, is DSGVTQTPKHLITATGQRVTLRCSPRSGDLSVYWYQQSLDQGLQFLIQYYNGEERAKGNILERFSAQQFPDLHSELNLSSLELGDSALYFCASSVGQSNQPQHFGDGTRLSIL.

The chain is built from TRBV6-5 and TRBJ1-6, with a possible D match to TRBD1 (5 bases). The CDR3 spans 13 residues. V lost 6 bases, J lost 9 bases, and 12 bases lay in between. Germline CDR1 reads MNHEY; CDR2 reads SVGAGI. The CDR3 is CASRTRGSSPLHF. CDR3 in DNA: TGTGCCAGCAGGACTAGGGGCAGTTCACCCCTCCACTTT.

This chain joins TRBV5-1 and TRBJ2-2, with 8 nucleotides matching TRBD1. This CDR3 has 18 amino acids. Germline CDR1 is SGHRS and CDR2 is YFSETQ. V gave up 2 bases and J gave up 0 bases; unmatched junction bases: 9. The CDR3, as DNA: TGCGCCAGCAGCTTTCTGCGGGGACAGGCTACGAACACCGGGGAGCTGTTTTTT. It specifies CASSFLRGQATNTGELFF.

This clone came up once. This sequence joins TRBV6-2 or TRBV6-3 and TRBJ1-5; 7 nucleotides align to TRBD1. The length of the CDR3 is 15 residues. Germline V gene sequence: CDR1 MNHEY, CDR2 SVGEGT. V trimming: 6 bases; J trimming: 3 bases; junction bases outside the gene matches: 8. CDR3 loop: CASSLRDRNNQPQHF. As DNA, the CDR3 is TGTGCCAGCAGCCTCCGGGACAGAAACAATCAGCCCCAGCATTTT.

The genes are TRBV5-1 and TRBJ2-3; TRBD2 is a possible D gene (7 bases). The CDR3 totals 14 residues. V lost 5 bases to trimming and J lost 2 bases, with 12 bases between them. From germline, CDR1 is SGHRS and CDR2 YFSETQ. CDR3 sequence (DNA): TGCGCCAGCAGACCAGGGGACTACACAGATACGCAGTATTTT. Encoded protein: CASRPGDYTDTQYF.

The chain joins TRBV11-3 to TRBJ2-5; no clear D gene. Trimming took off 1 base at V and 3 bases at J, with 12 bases between the two ends. The germline V gene encodes CDR1 SGHNT and CDR2 YENEEA. This CDR3 comprises 15 residues. CDR3 loop: CASSLGSATKETQYF. Here the CDR3 DNA reads TGTGCCAGCAGCTTAGGCTCGGCCACTAAAGAGACCCAGTACTTC.